This is a list of T cell receptor beta chains from one sample in a study of T cell responses to AZD1222 COVID-19 vaccine. Repertoires were generated with immunoSEQ multiplex PCR, while TCRdb's copy carries only in-frame clones and drops some. This table holds 58,000 or so clones, 84% found once. The sequencing here drew on peripheral blood, taken on day 0 of AZD1222 vaccination. The source is an adult in good health. Both conserved end residues are part of each CDR3. D genes are given only for firm matches. Size values are once, few and many counts, or a class for expanded clones, and some rows have none.

J,D,V,size,DNA,CDR3
TRBJ1-6,-,TRBV13,-,TGTGCCAGCAGCTTGGAGGGTTCACCCCTCCACTTT,CASSLEGSPLHF
TRBJ1-3,-,TRBV4-2,-,TGTGCCAGCAGCCAAGATCCCTCCGGTTCTGGAAACACCATATATTTT,CASSQDPSGSGNTIYF
TRBJ1-4,-,TRBV5-1,-,TGCGCCAGCAGCTTGGGGGCAACTAATGAAAAACTGTTTTTT,CASSLGATNEKLFF
TRBJ2-2,-,TRBV7-2,-,TGTGCCAGCAAGGGGCAGGGCGGTTCAGTCGGGGAGCTGTTTTTT,CASKGQGGSVGELFF
TRBJ2-7,-,TRBV5-6,-,TGTGCCAGCAGCTTGCTTCGACCGCGCGCCTACCCTTCCTACGAGCAGTACTTC,CASSLLRPRAYPSYEQYF
TRBJ2-1,TRBD1,TRBV12-3/TRBV12-4,-,TGTGCCAGCAGGAAAGCTAGCGGACAGGGGAAGTTCTTC,CASRKASGQGKFF
TRBJ2-2,-,TRBV6-5,-,TGTGCCAGCAGTTTGCAGGAGGCGAACACCGGGGAGCTGTTTTTT,CASSLQEANTGELFF
TRBJ1-1,-,TRBV27,-,TGTGCCAGCAGTTTAGGAGCGAACACTGAAGCTTTCTTT,CASSLGANTEAFF
TRBJ2-7,-,TRBV4-3,few,TGCGCCAGCAGCCCATCGACAGCCTCCTACGAGCAGTACTTC,CASSPSTASYEQYF
TRBJ1-6,-,TRBV11-3,-,TGTGCCAGCAGCTTCTCAGGCAGCAATTCACCCCTCCACTTT,CASSFSGSNSPLHF
TRBJ2-7,-,TRBV4-3,-,TGCGCCAGCAGCCAAGATCTAGGGGTAGCCTACGAGCAGTACTTC,CASSQDLGVAYEQYF